The 22 T cell receptor beta chains in this list originate from one sample, sequenced in a study of OX40 agonist ivuxolimab in advanced cancers. The method was immunoSEQ multiplex PCR; TCRdb's version includes in-frame clones alone and lacks a portion of them. The sample lists over 150,000 clones, around 94% occurring once. The material was CD4+ or CD8+ T cells sorted from blood, obtained in a trial of the OX40 agonist ivuxolimab. Every receptor here comes from an adult with an advanced solid tumor such as melanoma, head and neck, liver or kidney cancer.

The chain is built from TRBV4-3 and TRBJ1-2; D unresolved. Trimming pared 1 base from V and 0 bases from J, leaving 9 bases between. Germline CDR1 reads LGHNA; CDR2 reads YSLEER. The CDR3 covers 15 residues. The CDR3 loop reads CASSQAYGTNYGYTF. CDR3 coding DNA: TGCGCCAGCAGCCAAGCGTACGGTACTAACTATGGCTACACCTTC.

This clone was counted a single time. V gene TRBV5-8 combines with J gene TRBJ2-1, with 9 bases lining up with TRBD2. Per the germline V gene, CDR1 is SGHTS and CDR2 is YDEGEE. V lost 0 bases and J lost 1; bases outside the gene matches: 2. This CDR3 is built from 16 residues. CDR3 sequence: CASSLGTSGSYNEQFF. The CDR3 bases are TGTGCCAGCAGCTTGGGAACTAGCGGGTCCTACAATGAGCAGTTCTTC.

The chain employs TRBV21-1 and TRBJ2-2; the DNA was not compared with TRBD2, the D call given in the table. TRBV21-1 is a recognized pseudogene. The CDR3 consists of 20 residues. The CDR3 region has the DNA TGTGCCAGCAGCGGGGAGCGGGAGGAATCCCGATTGAAGAACACCGGGGAGCTGTTTTTT. Translating gives CASSGEREESRLKNTGELFF.

The chain carries TRBV7-2 and TRBJ2-2; 9 bases agree with TRBD2. The trim removed 5 bases at V and 1 base at J, leaving 5 bases unmatched. CDR3 length: 16 residues. Germline CDR1 and CDR2: SGHTA and FQGNSA. This chain's CDR3 is CASSTQTSGNTGELFF. CDR3 sequence (DNA): TGTGCCAGCAGCACACAGACTAGCGGGAACACCGGGGAGCTGTTTTTT.

This rearrangement joins TRBV11-1 to TRBJ2-7, with 7 nucleotides matching TRBD1. The CDR3 has 18 amino acids. The trim removed 0 bases at V and 2 bases at J, leaving 13 bases unmatched. Germline loops: CDR1 SGHAT, CDR2 FQDESV (reference sequence). The CDR3 loop reads CASSLAGARGRRTYEQYF. The CDR3 nucleotides read TGTGCCAGCAGCTTAGCGGGGGCAAGGGGGCGCCGGACCTACGAGCAGTACTTC.

The chain carries TRBV2 and TRBJ2-3; D is uncertain. Germline CDR1 reads SNHLY; CDR2 reads FYNNEI. The CDR3 extends over 14 amino acids. V was clipped by 0 bases and J by 1 base, with 5 bases between them. Here the CDR3 DNA reads TGTGCCAGCAGTGAAGCGCCTGGCACAGATACGCAGTATTTT. It specifies CASSEAPGTDTQYF.

The V gene is TRBV11-2, the J gene TRBJ2-3, with 9 positions matching TRBD2. Trimming at V came to 5 bases and at J to 7 bases, leaving 7 bases not matched to a gene. The CDR3 is made up of 14 amino acids. CDR1 SGHAT and CDR2 FQNNGV come from the germline V gene. The CDR3 DNA is TGTGCCAGCAGCCTTAGCGGGGGCGCGAATACGCAGTATTTT. Amino acid sequence: CASSLSGGANTQYF.

This clone was picked up one time. This chain links TRBV6-6 with TRBJ2-1; 14 nucleotides match TRBD2. Germline CDR1 and CDR2: MNHNY and SVGAGI (reference sequence). The CDR3 extends over 16 amino acids. V trimming: 7 bases; J trimming: 5 bases; junction bases outside the gene matches: 7. The CDR3 sequence: CASTSRGLAGDNEQFF. The CDR3 DNA is TGTGCCAGCACCTCGAGGGGACTAGCGGGAGACAATGAGCAGTTCTTC.

V and J are TRBV7-8 and TRBJ1-1; the D gene is possibly TRBD1 (6 bases). This CDR3 has 16 residues. V gave up 2 bases and J gave up 7 bases, with 20 bases separating them. CDR1 is SGHVS, CDR2 FQNEAQ, per germline. The CDR3 DNA follows: TGTGCCAGCAGCTTAATGCCGGGGGCTACCACCATTGAAGCTTTCTTT. Translation: CASSLMPGATTIEAFF.

The chain carries TRBV4-3 and TRBJ2-3; tentative D call: TRBD1 (6 bases). The V end lost 4 bases, the J end lost 3 bases, and 20 bases lay between the germline ends. Germline loops: CDR1 LGHNA, CDR2 YSLEER. The CDR3 extends over 17 amino acids. CDR3 in DNA: TGCGCCAGCAGCCCGAGACATACAGGGACGTGGACAGATACGCAGTATTTT. Protein product: CASSPRHTGTWTDTQYF.

The rearrangement uses TRBV6-1 and TRBJ2-7; TRBD1 or TRBD2 may be the D gene (5 bases each). From germline, CDR1 is MNHNS and CDR2 SASEGT. CDR3 size: 14 residues. Trimming shortened V by 2 bases and J by 3 bases, and 11 bases separated the two germline ends. The CDR3 DNA follows: TGTGCCAGCAGTGAAAAGGGACGGATCTACGAGCAGTACTTC. Its translation is CASSEKGRIYEQYF.

J is TRBJ1-1 and V is TRBV10-1; D ambiguous. Germline V CDR1 and CDR2: WNHNN, SYGVQD (reference sequence). The CDR3 has 13 residues. V was shortened by 2 bases and J by 6 bases, with 10 bases between the two germline ends. As DNA, the CDR3 is TGCGCCAGCAGTGAGCAGGCGACCGCTGAAGCTTTCTTT. Residues: CASSEQATAEAFF.

This chain joins TRBV6-6 and TRBJ2-2; 13 nucleotides match TRBD2. CDR3 length equals 15 residues. The J segment lost 7 bases and the V segment lost 11 bases, leaving 10 bases of the junction unmatched. CDR1 is MNHNY, CDR2 SVGAGI, per germline (reference sequence). CDR3 region: CAVPGTSGTGGELFF. The CDR3, as DNA: TGTGCCGTCCCCGGGACTAGCGGGACCGGCGGGGAGCTGTTTTTT.

V and J are TRBV29-1 and TRBJ1-1; D perhaps matches TRBD1 (5 bases). Trimming shortened V by 3 bases and J by 4 bases, and 15 bases separated the two germline ends. This CDR3 contains 14 residues. The germline V gene has CDR1 SQVTM and CDR2 ANQGSEA. The CDR3 reads CSVEPFRQFTEAFF. CDR3 nucleotide sequence: TGCAGCGTTGAGCCTTTTAGACAGTTCACTGAAGCTTTCTTT.

The sample holds one count of this clone. The gene calls are TRBV27 and TRBJ2-2; D gene uncertain. V was trimmed by 6 bases and J by 0 bases, leaving 17 bases between them. This CDR3 is built from 17 residues. Germline CDR1 is MNHEY and CDR2 is SMNVEV (reference sequence). CDR3 sequence: CASSSRIGRSNTGELFF. CDR3 coding DNA: TGTGCCAGCAGCTCCCGGATAGGTCGGTCGAACACCGGGGAGCTGTTTTTT.

This clone was counted a single time. The chain has TRBV6-5 and TRBJ1-1; 10 nucleotides match TRBD1. CDR3 length: 16 amino acids. CDR1 and CDR2 (germline): MNHEY, SVGAGI. Germline trimming cut 1 base from V and 3 bases from J; bases unmatched to any gene: 5. For the CDR3, the DNA is TGTGCCAGCAGTTACTTGACAGGGGGCGCGGACACTGAAGCTTTCTTT. Protein product: CASSYLTGGADTEAFF.

The sample holds one count of this clone. The V gene is TRBV2, the J gene TRBJ2-7; the D gene is possibly TRBD2 (7 bases). The germline gives CDR1 SNHLY, CDR2 FYNNEI. This CDR3 spans 15 amino acids. Trimming removed 4 bases from V and 6 bases from J, with 19 bases in between. Here the CDR3 reads CASSVRGTTLSEQYF. CDR3 sequence (DNA): TGTGCCAGCAGTGTTAGGGGGACTACTCTCTCCGAGCAGTACTTC.

The chain links TRBV6-1 to TRBJ2-7; D possibly corresponds to TRBD1 (5 bases). Trimming took off 8 bases at V and 4 bases at J, with 18 bases between the two ends. The CDR3 runs to 14 residues. Germline CDR1 and CDR2: MNHNS and SASEGT. CDR3: CASHPQGIGYEQYF. In nucleotides, the CDR3 is TGTGCCAGCCATCCCCAGGGTATTGGGTACGAGCAGTACTTC.

The V and J genes are TRBV11-2 and TRBJ1-2; perhaps TRBD1 as D (5 bases). Germline CDR1 SGHAT, CDR2 FQNNGV. The CDR3 runs 16 residues. Trimming stripped 5 bases from V and 2 bases from J, with 18 bases between. CDR3 sequence (DNA): TGTGCCAGCAGCCCCCAGGCCTCAAGGGGAAACTATGGCTACACCTTC. Its protein is CASSPQASRGNYGYTF.

This chain joins TRBV6-5 and TRBJ2-7; D tentatively reads TRBD1 or TRBD2 (6 bases each). With 6 bases removed from V and 2 bases from J, the gap between germline ends came to 14 bases. Germline V lookup: CDR1 MNHEY, CDR2 SVGAGI. CDR3 size: 14 residues. The CDR3 sequence is CASREGGPTYEQYF. In DNA, the CDR3 is TGTGCCAGCAGAGAGGGGGGTCCTACCTACGAGCAGTACTTC.

The chain combines TRBV4-3 with TRBJ2-1; 10 nucleotides line up with TRBD2. CDR3 length equals 16 residues. Germline assignment: CDR1 LGHNA and CDR2 YSLEER. V dropped 2 bases and J dropped 7; count of bases not matched to a gene: 8. The CDR3 DNA sequence: TGCGCCAGCAGCCAAATGTGGATAGCGGGGGGAAATGAGCAGTTCTTC. Translated, it gives CASSQMWIAGGNEQFF.

Comments on this clone: Germline and junction disagree at one end, which may indicate a read error. Other nucleotide sequences from this sample produce the same CDR3. CDR3 DNA sequence: TGTGCCAGCAGCTTAAAGGACAGGGGGCTCGGAAATACCATATATTTT. It specifies CASSLKDRGLGNTIYF. The V gene is TRBV7-9, the J gene TRBJ1-3; 11 nucleotides agree with TRBD1. CDR3 length: 16 amino acids. Germline V CDR1 and CDR2: SEHNR, FQNEAQ (reference sequence).